One and the same sample provided the 3 T cell receptor beta chains below, sequenced in a study of identical twins. TCRdb re-called the 5' RACE reads through MiXCR, storing one row per CDR3 protein. The sample consists of approximately 260,000 distinct CDR3 sequences, over 12% of them appearing once. The sample comprised memory (CD45RO+) T cells sorted from blood. The receptor source for this set is a woman under 30 in good health.

This chain links TRBV9 with TRBJ2-5; a weak D match, TRBD2 (7 bases). This CDR3 has 14 residues. V dropped 3 bases and J dropped 5 bases, with 14 bases sitting between them. The germline gives CDR1 SGDLS, CDR2 YYNGEE. CDR3 sequence reads: CASSDGGGGETQYF. CDR3 nucleotide sequence: TGTGCCAGCAGCGATGGGGGGGGCGGTGAGACCCAGTACTTC.

This chain connects TRBV24-1 to TRBJ2-5; TRBD2 matches at 9 bases. CDR3 size: 15 residues. Germline V gene data show CDR1 as KGHDR and CDR2 as SFDVKD. Losses at the gene ends were 4 bases for V and 4 bases for J; bases not matched to a gene: 6. In DNA, the CDR3 is TGTGCCACCAGTGACGGCGGGAGGGGGGTAGAGACCCAGTACTTC. It translates to CATSDGGRGVETQYF.

This chain links TRBV4-2 with TRBJ2-7; 8 bases fit TRBD1. Trimming removed 0 bases from V and 3 bases from J; junction bases left unmatched: 10. Germline lookup yields CDR1 LGHNA and CDR2 YNFKEQ. The CDR3 sequence is 17 residues long. CDR3 loop: CASSQDLGTGRVYEQYF. DNA of the CDR3: TGTGCCAGCAGCCAAGATCTGGGGACAGGACGGGTCTACGAGCAGTACTTC.